Detailed here is one T cell receptor beta chain. Its antigen is not identified. CDR3 regions of TCR beta were amplified from RNA transcripts. First-round RT-PCR employed HTBI primers, with a second-round multiplex PCR after it. From the multiplex PCR reads, TCRdb called clonotypes with MiXCR, one entry per CDR3 protein. This table holds approximately 640,000 distinct CDR3 sequences, about two fifths found once. The data are from a study of Graves' ophthalmopathy and Graves' hyperthyroidism. Study outcomes and limitations: The majority of expanded thyroid clonotypes above 0.001 frequency also occurred in blood. The model forecast ophthalmopathy progression, reaching about 70% sensitivity and around 72% specificity.

This CDR3 contains 12 residues. Germline CDR1 is SQVTM and CDR2 is ANQGSEA. V lost 8 bases to trimming and J lost 3 bases, with 13 bases between them. J is TRBJ1-2 and V is TRBV29-1, with a possible D match to TRBD1 (5 bases). This sequence originates from an adult man with Graves' ophthalmopathy. The sample consisted of peripheral blood. CDR3 sequence (DNA): TGCAGCTTATCAGGGACTGACTATGGCTACACCTTC. This encodes CSLSGTDYGYTF.